Listed below are T cell receptor beta chains from one sample, sequenced in a study of blood T cell repertoires in COVID-19. Using immunoSEQ multiplex PCR, the repertoire was profiled, and TCRdb retains in-frame clones only, with some absent. The repertoire includes roughly 68,000 clones, about nine tenths of them detected once, and approximately 4.3% sits in the top ten. Sequenced input: peripheral blood. The receptors derive from a human donor in a cohort sampled during active COVID-19. Each CDR3 is given with its conserved first and last residue.

>TRBJ2-7|TRBV9
CASSPRQGAYEQYF
>TRBJ1-1|TRBV6-6
CASIPGGGTEAFF
>TRBJ2-1|TRBV11-2
CASSLAGEGNEQFF
>TRBJ2-7|TRBV7-2
CASSQRTSGIYEQYF
>TRBJ2-7|TRBV11-2
CASSKAGNRYEQYF
>TRBJ2-1|TRBV7-9
CASSPREGDEQFF
>TRBJ2-1|TRBV5-1
CASSLAGADYNEQFF
>TRBJ1-6|TRBV5-1
CASSLGRSNSPLHF
>TRBJ2-7|TRBV19
CASSIVPDSAYEQYF
>TRBJ2-7|TRBV3-1/TRBV3-2
CASSQDPGARTSGRHEQYF
>TRBJ2-3|TRBV11-2
CASSLDLLAGHTDTQYF
>TRBJ2-1|TRBV29-1
CSALRGDRTLGNEQFF
>TRBJ2-1|TRBV9
CASSPLSSSYNEQFF
>TRBJ1-2|TRBV18
CASSPDRNYGYTF
>TRBJ2-3|TRBV5-1
CASSFPSTDTQYF
>TRBJ2-3|TRBV11-2
CASSPAGLAGRTQYF
>TRBJ2-3|TRBV5-5
CASSSWTLPTDTQYF
>TRBJ2-1|TRBV30
CAWSWRGGEQFF
>TRBJ1-4|TRBV7-9
CASSLGTGPEKLFF
>TRBJ1-6|TRBV11-2
CASSSGRGARNSPLHF
>TRBJ1-6|TRBV5-1
CASSSGDPRDSPLHF
>TRBJ1-4|TRBV19
CASSPTGANEKLFF
>TRBJ2-3|TRBV20-1
CSASPLTGSSDTQYF
>TRBJ1-2|TRBV3-1/TRBV3-2
CASSQSRAGYTF
>TRBJ2-4|TRBV28
CASYPRGGAKNIQYF
>TRBJ2-3|TRBV29-1
CSVTSGRRSSTDTQYF
>TRBJ2-6|TRBV7-2
CASSLDFGGSGANVLTF
>TRBJ2-5|TRBV5-1
CASKNDRRTSGRAQETQYF
>TRBJ2-5|TRBV4-2
CASSQASPGGRETQYF